The 25 T cell receptor beta chains below all came from one sample that was sequenced in a study of human thymus T cells. Resections from corrective heart surgery supplied the thymus tissue. Method: immunoSEQ multiplex PCR; TCRdb's copy keeps in-frame clones and lacks some. The sample records 60,000 to 75,000 clones, over 85% being singletons. Sequencing was carried out using thymus tissue. These receptors came from a girl under three years old with a congenital heart defect but otherwise immunologically healthy.

V is TRBV6-4 and J is TRBJ2-1; 8 positions match TRBD1. The CDR3 is 18 residues long. V was pared by 6 bases and J by 1 base, with 14 bases of the junction left unmatched. Germline V gives CDR1 MRHNA, CDR2 SNTAGT. The chain's CDR3 is CASSITAGGARSYNEQFF. The DNA of the CDR3 is TGTGCCAGCAGCATTACGGCAGGGGGCGCGAGATCCTACAATGAGCAGTTCTTC.

The V and J genes are TRBV7-9 and TRBJ1-1, with 9 positions matching TRBD1. CDR1 is SEHNR, CDR2 FQNEAQ, per germline (reference sequence). After removal of 0 bases from V and 3 bases from J, the junction contained 8 bases not matched to a gene. The CDR3 sequence is 17 residues long. The CDR3 DNA sequence: TGTGCCAGCAGCTTAGCGGGGACAGGGTTAGAGGACACTGAAGCTTTCTTT. Encoded protein: CASSLAGTGLEDTEAFF.

The rearrangement uses TRBV27 and TRBJ1-2; tentatively, D is TRBD1 (6 bases). The CDR3 is 12 amino acids. Per germline, CDR1 MNHEY and CDR2 SMNVEV (reference sequence). V was clipped by 7 bases and J by 1 base, with 7 bases between them. The CDR3 coding sequence is TGTGCCAGCAAGGACAGTAACTATGGCTACACCTTC. This encodes CASKDSNYGYTF.

CDR3 nucleotides: TGTGCCAGCAGTGAAGCAAGCACTAGCGGGAGGGAGAAAAAATTACAGACCCAGTACTTC. As protein: CASSEASTSGREKKLQTQYF. V gene TRBV6-1 combines with J gene TRBJ2-5; TRBD2 agrees at 13 bases. The CDR3 contains 20 residues. Germline V gene lookup returns CDR1 MNHNS and CDR2 SASEGT. V shed 0 bases and J 6 bases; nucleotides not matched to a gene: 16.

The chain has TRBV19 and TRBJ2-7; tentatively, D is TRBD2 (6 bases). Germline loops: CDR1 LNHDA, CDR2 SQIVND (reference sequence). Trimming took 3 bases from V and 3 from J, leaving 18 bases between them. The CDR3 runs to 16 residues. The DNA for the CDR3 is TGTGCCAGTAGTATGGTGTGGGGGGTAATAGGCTACGAGCAGTACTTC. Protein: CASSMVWGVIGYEQYF.

The chain carries TRBV2 and TRBJ2-7, with D perhaps TRBD1 (5 bases). V lost 3 bases and J 2 bases, leaving 14 bases between the germline ends. Germline values: CDR1 SNHLY, CDR2 FYNNEI. This CDR3 contains 15 residues. For the CDR3, the DNA is TGTGCCAGCAGTGAGTTAGGACACAAACCCTACGAGCAGTACTTC. Its protein is CASSELGHKPYEQYF.

The chain is built from TRBV19 and TRBJ2-4; D might be TRBD2 (6 bases). Per the germline V gene, CDR1 is LNHDA and CDR2 is SQIVND (reference sequence). The CDR3 covers 16 residues. Trimming pared 4 bases from V and 1 base from J, leaving 14 bases between. CDR3 amino acids: CASSRFGGAAKNIQYF. The CDR3, as DNA: TGTGCCAGTAGTAGGTTTGGAGGGGCGGCCAAAAACATTCAGTACTTC.

The chain employs TRBV29-1 and TRBJ1-1; 9 positions match TRBD1. Trimming cost V 7 bases and J 2 bases; bases outside gene matches: 5. The CDR3 has 13 residues. Germline V CDR1 and CDR2: SQVTM, ANQGSEA. The CDR3 protein is CSGRDRVNTEAFF. CDR3 coding DNA: TGCAGCGGCCGGGACAGGGTTAACACTGAAGCTTTCTTT.

This chain joins TRBV11-1 and TRBJ2-7; D uncertain. Germline-derived CDR1 and CDR2 are SGHAT and FQDESV (reference sequence). CDR3 length: 11 amino acids. V was pared by 11 bases and J by 3 bases, with 11 bases between. CDR3 in DNA: TGTGCCTCGTCAAATCTCTACGAGCAGTACTTC. Its protein is CASSNLYEQYF.

V usage is TRBV29-1 and J usage is TRBJ2-3; 7 bases are a match to TRBD2. The germline V gene encodes CDR1 SQVTM and CDR2 ANQGSEA. The V and J ends lost 7 bases and 5 bases, in that order; junction bases with no gene match: 12. The CDR3 is 14 amino acids. The CDR3 DNA reads TGCAGCGGAGCGGGACCGTTCGGGGGAGATACGCAGTATTTT. It yields the protein CSGAGPFGGDTQYF.

V usage is TRBV7-2 and J usage is TRBJ2-4; possibly TRBD1 for D (5 bases). The CDR3 consists of 15 residues. The germline V gene has CDR1 SGHTA and CDR2 FQGNSA. V lost 1 base and J lost 0, with 7 bases in between. CDR3 sequence reads: CASSLGRVAKNIQYF. In DNA form, the CDR3 reads TGTGCCAGCAGCTTAGGCAGGGTAGCCAAAAACATTCAGTACTTC. Looking up the rest from reference TRBV7-2 and TRBJ2-4 gives the full variable domain: GAGVSQSPSNKVTEKGKDVELRCDPISGHTALYWYRQSLGQGLEFLIYFQGNSAPDKSGLPSDRFSAERTGGSVSTLTIQRTQQEDSAVYLCASSLGRVAKNIQYFGAGTRLSVL.

CDR3 bases: TGTGCCAGCAGTTACTCTAGGGACTGGCCGGGAGGCTACACCTTC. Its translation is CASSYSRDWPGGYTF. The genes are TRBV6-5 and TRBJ1-2, with TRBD1 as a possible D gene (5 bases). Germline values: CDR1 MNHEY, CDR2 SVGAGI. The CDR3 runs to 15 residues. Deletions cut 0 bases from V and 8 bases from J, with 16 bases between.

This clone was recorded only once. V gene TRBV6-4 combines with J gene TRBJ2-1; D gene unclear. Per germline, CDR1 MRHNA and CDR2 SNTAGT. CDR3 size: 12 residues. Between the trimmed V and J ends, which lost 6 bases and 8 bases, there was a span of 11 bases. As DNA, the CDR3 is TGTGCCAGCAGCGATATTTACGATGAGCAGTTCTTC. Amino acid sequence: CASSDIYDEQFF.

The chain recombines TRBV9 with TRBJ2-1, with TRBD2 identical over 8 bases. Germline CDR1 SGDLS, CDR2 YYNGEE. The CDR3 covers 19 residues. Germline trimming cut 2 bases from V and 8 bases from J; bases unmatched to any gene: 21. CDR3 in amino acids: CASSVSPTSRREDKDEQFF. In nucleotides, the CDR3 is TGTGCCAGCAGCGTTAGTCCCACCTCCCGGCGGGAGGATAAGGATGAGCAGTTCTTC. Full variable domain (remainder filled in from reference TRBV9 and TRBJ2-1): DSGVTQTPKHLITATGQRVTLRCSPRSGDLSVYWYQQSLDQGLQFLIQYYNGEERAKGNILERFSAQQFPDLHSELNLSSLELGDSALYFCASSVSPTSRREDKDEQFFGPGTRLTVL.

This chain connects TRBV2 to TRBJ2-2; D unclear. V gave up 7 bases and J gave up 3 bases, with 12 bases separating them. Germline lookup yields CDR1 SNHLY and CDR2 FYNNEI. The CDR3 covers 14 residues. The CDR3 sequence: CASKRLFHTGELFF. The CDR3, as DNA: TGTGCCAGCAAGAGATTGTTCCACACCGGGGAGCTGTTTTTT. Using reference TRBV2 and TRBJ2-2 for the parts outside the CDR3, the full variable domain is EPEVTQTPSHQVTQMGQEVILRCVPISNHLYFYWYRQILGQKVEFLVSFYNNEISEKSEIFDDQFSVERPDGSNFTLKIRSTKLEDSAMYFCASKRLFHTGELFFGEGSRLTVL.

The rearrangement joins TRBV9 to TRBJ1-2; a possible D gene is TRBD1 (5 bases). The CDR3 has 13 residues. Looked up from germline, CDR1 is SGDLS and CDR2 is YYNGEE. Trimming shortened V by 0 bases and J by 4 bases, and 7 bases separated the two germline ends. In nucleotides, the CDR3 is TGTGCCAGCAGCGTAGGTGGGGGCTATGGCTACACCTTC. Protein sequence: CASSVGGGYGYTF.

The CDR3 loop is CAISESRRRRGEGNTEAFF. The CDR3, as DNA: TGTGCCATCAGTGAGTCGAGGAGGAGGAGGGGCGAGGGGAACACTGAAGCTTTCTTT. The rearrangement joins TRBV10-3 to TRBJ1-1; D possibly corresponds to TRBD1 (5 bases). Germline V gene lookup returns CDR1 ENHRY and CDR2 SYGVKD. CDR3 length: 19 amino acids. Trimming cost V 0 bases and J 1 base, with 21 bases left between them.

The chain uses TRBV6-5 and TRBJ2-7; weak D call: TRBD1 (6 bases). Trimming pared 6 bases from V and 3 bases from J, leaving 18 bases between. The germline V gene has CDR1 MNHEY and CDR2 SVGAGI. The CDR3 runs to 15 residues. The CDR3 sequence: CASSTNREKDYEQYF. CDR3 coding DNA: TGTGCCAGCAGCACAAACAGGGAAAAGGACTACGAGCAGTACTTC.

CDR3: CASSLVYEKLFF. CDR3 nucleotide sequence: TGTGCCAGCAGTTTAGTATATGAAAAACTGTTTTTT. The chain is built from TRBV28 and TRBJ1-4; no firm D call. CDR3 size: 12 residues. V lost 2 bases, J lost 6 bases, and 4 bases lay in between. The germline V gene has CDR1 MDHEN and CDR2 SYDVKM. Supplemented by reference TRBV28 and TRBJ1-4, the full variable domain reads DVKVTQSSRYLVKRTGEKVFLECVQDMDHENMFWYRQDPGLGLRLIYFSYDVKMKEKGDIPEGYSVSREKKERFSLILESASTNQTSMYLCASSLVYEKLFFGSGTQLSVL.

The chain uses TRBV4-2 and TRBJ2-7; unclear D gene. This CDR3 comprises 15 residues. The germline V gene has CDR1 LGHNA and CDR2 YNFKEQ. The V and J ends lost 4 bases and 6 bases respectively, with 19 bases between them. This chain's CDR3 is CASSPRDPTRGEQYF. The CDR3 region has the DNA TGTGCCAGCAGCCCCAGAGACCCGACGAGAGGCGAGCAGTACTTC.

The V gene is TRBV7-2, the J gene TRBJ2-1; the D is unclear. The V end was cut by 1 base, the J end by 6 bases, with 10 bases between. This CDR3 spans 14 amino acids. Looked up from germline, CDR1 is SGHTA and CDR2 is FQGNSA. This CDR3 reads CASSLGWDLNEQFF. The CDR3 DNA reads as TGTGCCAGCAGCTTAGGGTGGGATCTCAATGAGCAGTTCTTC.

CDR3 DNA sequence: TGTGCCAGCAGCCCCACAGGCACTCTGGAGGACACCATATATTTT. Amino acid sequence: CASSPTGTLEDTIYF. The chain is built from TRBV11-2 and TRBJ1-3; weak D call: TRBD1 (5 bases). The germline CDR1 and CDR2 sequences are SGHAT and FQNNGV. CDR3 size: 15 residues. The germline V and J ends were trimmed by 5 bases and 8 bases, with 19 bases remaining between them. Using reference TRBV11-2 and TRBJ1-3 for the parts outside the CDR3, the full variable domain is EAGVAQSPRYKIIEKRQSVAFWCNPISGHATLYWYQQILGQGPKLLIQFQNNGVVDDSQLPKDRFSAERLKGVDSTLKIQPAKLEDSAVYLCASSPTGTLEDTIYFGEGSWLTVV.

The chain employs TRBV2 and TRBJ1-1; a possible D gene is TRBD1 (6 bases). Trimming took off 6 bases at V and 4 bases at J, with 18 bases between the two ends. Per the germline V gene, CDR1 is SNHLY and CDR2 is FYNNEI. There are 15 residues in the CDR3. The CDR3 reads CASRGKAGAPTEAFF. The CDR3 nucleotides read TGTGCCAGCAGGGGAAAGGCGGGGGCCCCCACTGAAGCTTTCTTT.

The CDR3 is CSVEDRASGSNEQFF. In DNA form, the CDR3 reads TGCAGCGTTGAAGATCGGGCTAGCGGGTCCAATGAGCAGTTCTTC. The V gene is TRBV29-1, the J gene TRBJ2-1, with 8 nucleotides matching TRBD2. J gave up 6 bases and V 0 bases, and 7 bases lay outside the gene matches. This CDR3 region has 15 residues. CDR1 and CDR2 from the germline V gene are SQVTM and ANQGSEA.

The chain combines TRBV28 with TRBJ2-1; the D call may be TRBD1 or TRBD2 (5 bases each). Germline values: CDR1 MDHEN, CDR2 SYDVKM. The CDR3 has 15 amino acids. The V end was cut by 5 bases, the J end by 0 bases, with 11 bases between. For the CDR3, the DNA is TGTGCCAGCAGTGGGGACCAGGGCTCCTACAATGAGCAGTTCTTC. Protein: CASSGDQGSYNEQFF. Full variable domain (outside the CDR3, taken from reference TRBV28 and TRBJ2-1): DVKVTQSSRYLVKRTGEKVFLECVQDMDHENMFWYRQDPGLGLRLIYFSYDVKMKEKGDIPEGYSVSREKKERFSLILESASTNQTSMYLCASSGDQGSYNEQFFGPGTRLTVL.